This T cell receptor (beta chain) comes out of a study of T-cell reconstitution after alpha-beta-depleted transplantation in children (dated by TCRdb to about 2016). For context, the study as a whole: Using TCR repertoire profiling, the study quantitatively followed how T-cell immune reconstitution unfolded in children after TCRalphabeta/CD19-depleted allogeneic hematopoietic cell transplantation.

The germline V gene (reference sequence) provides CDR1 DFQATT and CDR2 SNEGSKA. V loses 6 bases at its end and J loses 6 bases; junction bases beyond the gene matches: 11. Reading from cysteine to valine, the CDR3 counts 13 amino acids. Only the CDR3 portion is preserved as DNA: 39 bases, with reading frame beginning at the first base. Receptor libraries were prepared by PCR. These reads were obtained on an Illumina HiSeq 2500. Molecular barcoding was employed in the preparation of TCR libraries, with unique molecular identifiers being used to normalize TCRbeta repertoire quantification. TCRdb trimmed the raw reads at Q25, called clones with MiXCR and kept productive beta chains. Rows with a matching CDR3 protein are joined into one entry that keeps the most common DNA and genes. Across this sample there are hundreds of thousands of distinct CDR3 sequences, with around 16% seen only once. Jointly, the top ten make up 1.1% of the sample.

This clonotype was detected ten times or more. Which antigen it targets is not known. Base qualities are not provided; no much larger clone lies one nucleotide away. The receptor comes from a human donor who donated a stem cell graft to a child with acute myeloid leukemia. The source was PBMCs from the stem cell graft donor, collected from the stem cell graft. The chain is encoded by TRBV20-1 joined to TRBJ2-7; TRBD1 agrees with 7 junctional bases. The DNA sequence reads TGCAGTGCGACTAAACAGGGGTTGCCCGAGCAGTACGTC. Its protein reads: CSATKQGLPEQYV.